This entry features one T cell receptor (beta chain) sequence. No cognate antigen has been identified for it. Base qualities are not provided; no much larger clone lies one nucleotide away. The V end gives up 1 base and the J end 4 bases, leaving 9 bases in the junction not matched to a gene. There are 16 amino acids in the CDR3, from cysteine to phenylalanine inclusive. Only CDR3 DNA remains: 48 bases, in frame from the first base. Reading the germline V gene gives CDR1 SGHVS and CDR2 FNYEAQ. The data were obtained in a study of control samples from healthy donors and cancer patients (dated by TCRdb to 2018 to 2020). Libraries were constructed by the immunoSEQ multiplex PCR assay. TCRdb limited this immuneACCESS table to in-frame rearrangements with V and J called. A share of clones is missing; checked studies link under half to unresolved V genes, and the rest is unexplained. For this sample there are some 100,000 clones; roughly nine tenths appear just once. About a sixth of the sample comes from the top ten.

Sequenced material: blood. The V gene is TRBV7-6 and the J gene is TRBJ1-1; 7 of the junction bases match TRBD1. The TCR originated in a woman between 50 and 59 years old in good health. The DNA sequence is given as TGTGCCAGCAGCTTAGTAGCAGGGGGGGTTGGCACTGAAGCTTTCTTT. Its product reads: CASSLVAGGVGTEAFF.